This T cell receptor (beta chain) originates from a study of blood T cell repertoires in COVID-19. Study background: Some COVID-19 samples were acute and others convalescent; all came from the United States, Italy and Spain. Sources were T cells, B-cell-depleted T cells, or PBMCs; the material itself was cDNA or gDNA.

In regard to this clone: One junction end disagrees with the germline gene, perhaps due to a read error.

Authors' data handling: The assay estimated nucleated cells by amplifying reference gene primers. Here immunoSEQ multiplex PCR was the method, and the copy in TCRdb shows in-frame clones only, minus some. V and J calls plus clone size are reproduced from that table; the DNA served to infer D and trimming. There are some 75,000 clones in the sample; about 89% occur only once, and 0.58% lies in the top ten. From germline, CDR1 is SNHLY and CDR2 FYNNEI. This CDR3 contains 13 residues. The sample taken for sequencing was peripheral blood. This TCR was recovered from a man aged 60-69 years with acute or convalescent COVID-19. This chain links TRBV2 with TRBJ1-2, with 8 bases that match TRBD1. The CDR3 DNA sequence: TGTGCCAGCAGAAATGGACAGGGAGATGGTTACACCTTC. Amino acids: CASRNGQGDGYTF. Based on the CDR3 plus reference TRBV2 and TRBJ1-2, the full variable domain is EPEVTQTPSHQVTQMGQEVILRCVPISNHLYFYWYRQILGQKVEFLVSFYNNEISEKSEIFDDQFSVERPDGSNFTLKIRSTKLEDSAMYFCASRNGQGDGYTFGSGTRLTVV.